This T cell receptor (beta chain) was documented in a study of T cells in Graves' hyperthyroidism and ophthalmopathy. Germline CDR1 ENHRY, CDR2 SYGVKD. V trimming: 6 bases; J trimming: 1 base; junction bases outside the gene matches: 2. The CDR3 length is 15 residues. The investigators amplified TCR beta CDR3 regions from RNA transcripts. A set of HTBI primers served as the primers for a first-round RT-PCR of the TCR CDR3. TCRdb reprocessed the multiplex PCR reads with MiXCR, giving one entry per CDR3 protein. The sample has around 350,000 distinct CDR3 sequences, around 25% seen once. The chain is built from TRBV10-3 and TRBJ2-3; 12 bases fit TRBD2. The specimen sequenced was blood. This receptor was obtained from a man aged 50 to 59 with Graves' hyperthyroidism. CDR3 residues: CAISRLAGGTDTQYF. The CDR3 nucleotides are TGTGCCATCAGCAGACTAGCGGGGGGCACAGATACGCAGTATTTT.